This TCR beta chain originates from a study of blood T cells in healthy people across ages. Across the whole study: Per every two T cells, about one barcoded beta molecule was captured by template switching.

Note on this clonotype: What it binds is not known.

With a J-beta primer mix and a sample-barcoded 5' primer, a second PCR ran about 6 to 11 cycles. With 12 random nucleotides, a template-switch adaptor tagged each individual cDNA molecule. TCRdb analysed the 5' RACE reads with MiXCR anew, one entry per CDR3 protein. This sample has about a million distinct CDR3 sequences; about 48% occur once, and the top ten carry 13%. General study findings and limits: Across the age range, TCR beta diversity per million T cells fell in a roughly linear way. The study found TCR beta diversity correlated strongly with naive T cell percentage.

Sequencing used blood. The sequence came from a man aged 25 to 40 in good health.

The CDR3 here is CASGPEGVYGYTF. The CDR3 DNA reads as TGTGCTAGTGGTCCGGAGGGGGTCTATGGCTACACCTTC. The genes are TRBV12-5 and TRBJ1-2; D may be TRBD1 (6 bases). Germline loops: CDR1 LGHNT, CDR2 FRNRAP. V was cut by 5 bases and J by 4 bases, with 11 bases left in between. This CDR3 spans 13 amino acids. The full variable domain, with the rest looked up from reference TRBV12-5 and TRBJ1-2, is DARVTQTPRHKVTEMGQEVTMRCQPILGHNTVFWYRQTMMQGLELLAYFRNRAPLDDSGMPKDRFSAEMPDATLATLKIQPSEPRDSAVYFCASGPEGVYGYTFGSGTRLTVV.